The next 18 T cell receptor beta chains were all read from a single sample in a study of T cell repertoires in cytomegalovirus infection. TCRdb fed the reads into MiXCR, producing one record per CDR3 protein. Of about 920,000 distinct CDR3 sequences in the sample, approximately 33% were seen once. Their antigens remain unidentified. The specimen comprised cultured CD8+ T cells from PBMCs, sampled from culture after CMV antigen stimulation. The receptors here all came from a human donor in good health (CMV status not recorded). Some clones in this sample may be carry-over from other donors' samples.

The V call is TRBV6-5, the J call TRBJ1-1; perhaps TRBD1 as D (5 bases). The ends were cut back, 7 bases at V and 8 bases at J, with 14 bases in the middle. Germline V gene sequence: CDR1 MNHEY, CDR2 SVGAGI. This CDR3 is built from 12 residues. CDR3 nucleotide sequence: TGTGCCAGCAAAGTATGGGGCGGAGAAGCTTTCTTT. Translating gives CASKVWGGEAFF.

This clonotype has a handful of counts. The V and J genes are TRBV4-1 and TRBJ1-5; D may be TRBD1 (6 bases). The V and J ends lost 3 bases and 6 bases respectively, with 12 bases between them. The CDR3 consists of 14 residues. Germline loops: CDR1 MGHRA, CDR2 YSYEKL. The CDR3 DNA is TGCGCCAGCAGCCACGCAGGGGTGGGTCAGCCCCAGCATTTT. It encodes CASSHAGVGQPQHF.

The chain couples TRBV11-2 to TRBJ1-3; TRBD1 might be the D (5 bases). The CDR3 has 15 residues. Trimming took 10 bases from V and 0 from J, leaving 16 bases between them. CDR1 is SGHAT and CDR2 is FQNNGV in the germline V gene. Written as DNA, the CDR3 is TGTGCCACCACCCGGGGGTCGTCCTCTGGAAACACCATATATTTT. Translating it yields CATTRGSSSGNTIYF.

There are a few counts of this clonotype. This CDR3 is CASSEVASLNYGYTF. The CDR3 DNA follows: TGTGCCAGCAGTGAGGTAGCTTCCCTTAACTATGGCTACACCTTC. The chain couples TRBV6-4 to TRBJ1-2, with D uncertain. Trimming took off 3 bases at V and 1 base at J, with 12 bases between the two ends. Per the germline V gene, CDR1 is MRHNA and CDR2 is SNTAGT. CDR3 length equals 15 residues.

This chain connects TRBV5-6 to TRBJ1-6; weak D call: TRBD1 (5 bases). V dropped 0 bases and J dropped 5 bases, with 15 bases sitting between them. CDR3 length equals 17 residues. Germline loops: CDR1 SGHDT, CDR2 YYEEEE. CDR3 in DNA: TGTGCCAGCAGCTTGGAATGGAGGGGCTACAATAATTCACCCCTCCACTTT. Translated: CASSLEWRGYNNSPLHF.

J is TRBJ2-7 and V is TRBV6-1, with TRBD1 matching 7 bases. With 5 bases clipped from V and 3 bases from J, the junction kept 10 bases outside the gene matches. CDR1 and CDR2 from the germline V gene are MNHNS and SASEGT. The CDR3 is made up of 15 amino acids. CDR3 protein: CASSRTGTEFYEQYF. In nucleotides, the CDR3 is TGTGCCAGCAGTAGGACCGGGACAGAATTCTACGAGCAGTACTTC.

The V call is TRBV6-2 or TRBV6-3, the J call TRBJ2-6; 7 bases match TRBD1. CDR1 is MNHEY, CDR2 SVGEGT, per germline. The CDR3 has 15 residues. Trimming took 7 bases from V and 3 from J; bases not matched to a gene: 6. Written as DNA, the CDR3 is TGTGCCAGCAACCGACAGGGACGTGGGGCCAACGTCCTGACTTTC. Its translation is CASNRQGRGANVLTF.

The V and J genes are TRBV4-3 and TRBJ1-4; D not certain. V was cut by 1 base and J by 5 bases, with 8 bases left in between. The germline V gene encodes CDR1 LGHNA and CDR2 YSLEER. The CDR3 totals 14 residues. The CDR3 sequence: CASSQVQGNEKLFF. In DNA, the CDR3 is TGCGCCAGCAGCCAAGTACAAGGCAATGAAAAACTGTTTTTT.

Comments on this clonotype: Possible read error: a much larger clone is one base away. CDR3 loop: CASSEDRDSNQSQHF. In DNA form, the CDR3 reads TGTGCCAGCAGTGAGGACAGAGATAGCAATCAGTCCCAGCATTTT. The chain uses TRBV25-1 and TRBJ1-5; possible D gene TRBD1, 6 bases. Germline V gene sequence: CDR1 MGHDK, CDR2 SYGVNS. The CDR3 length is 15 residues.

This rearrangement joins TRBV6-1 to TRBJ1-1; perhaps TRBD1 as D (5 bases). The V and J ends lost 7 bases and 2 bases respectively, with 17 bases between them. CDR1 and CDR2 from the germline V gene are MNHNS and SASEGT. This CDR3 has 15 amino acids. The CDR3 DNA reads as TGTGCCAGCACCGACGCCCCGGGGCTTAACACTGAAGCTTTCTTT. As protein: CASTDAPGLNTEAFF.

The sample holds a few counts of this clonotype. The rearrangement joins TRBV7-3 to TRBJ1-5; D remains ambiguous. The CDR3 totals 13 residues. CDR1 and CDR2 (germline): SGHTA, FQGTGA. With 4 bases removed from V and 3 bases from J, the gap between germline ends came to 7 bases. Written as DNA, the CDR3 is TGTGCCAGCAGCTCGGAGGTCAATCAGCCCCAGCATTTT. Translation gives CASSSEVNQPQHF.

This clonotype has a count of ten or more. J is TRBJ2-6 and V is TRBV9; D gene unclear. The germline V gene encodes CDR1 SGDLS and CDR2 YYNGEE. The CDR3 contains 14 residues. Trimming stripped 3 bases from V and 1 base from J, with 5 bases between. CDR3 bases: TGTGCCAGCAGCGCCCAGTCTGGGGCCAACGTCCTGACTTTC. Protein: CASSAQSGANVLTF. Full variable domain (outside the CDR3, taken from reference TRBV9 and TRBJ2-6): DSGVTQTPKHLITATGQRVTLRCSPRSGDLSVYWYQQSLDQGLQFLIQYYNGEERAKGNILERFSAQQFPDLHSELNLSSLELGDSALYFCASSAQSGANVLTFGAGSRLTVL.

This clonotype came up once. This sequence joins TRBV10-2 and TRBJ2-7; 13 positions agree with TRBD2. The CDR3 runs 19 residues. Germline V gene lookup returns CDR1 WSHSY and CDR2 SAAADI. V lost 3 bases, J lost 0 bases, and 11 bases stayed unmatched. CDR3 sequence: CASSDLSGTSGVASYEQYF. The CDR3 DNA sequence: TGCGCCAGCAGTGACCTTTCCGGGACTAGCGGGGTAGCCTCCTACGAGCAGTACTTC.

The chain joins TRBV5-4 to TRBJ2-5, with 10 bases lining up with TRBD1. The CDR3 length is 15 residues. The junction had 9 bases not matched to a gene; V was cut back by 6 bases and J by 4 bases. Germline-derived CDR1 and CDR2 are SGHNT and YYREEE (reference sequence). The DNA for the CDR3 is TGTGCCAGCACCACCGGACAGGGGGTCTTAGAGACCCAGTACTTC. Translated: CASTTGQGVLETQYF. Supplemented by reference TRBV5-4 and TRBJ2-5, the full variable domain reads ETGVTQSPTHLIKTRGQQVTLRCSSQSGHNTVSWYQQALGQGPQFIFQYYREEENGRGNFPPRFSGLQFPNYSSELNVNALELDDSALYLCASTTGQGVLETQYFGPGTRLLVL.

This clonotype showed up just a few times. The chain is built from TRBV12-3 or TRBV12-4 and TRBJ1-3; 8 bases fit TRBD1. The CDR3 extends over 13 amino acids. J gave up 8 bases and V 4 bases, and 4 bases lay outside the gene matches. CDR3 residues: CASSWQGADTIYF. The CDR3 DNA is TGTGCCAGCAGTTGGCAGGGGGCGGACACCATATATTTT.

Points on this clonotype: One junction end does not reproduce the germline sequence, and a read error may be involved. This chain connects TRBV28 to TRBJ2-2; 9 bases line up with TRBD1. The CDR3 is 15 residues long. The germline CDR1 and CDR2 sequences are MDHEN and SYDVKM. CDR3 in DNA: TGTGCCAGCAGTTTAGGGACAGGGTACACCGGGGAGCTGTTGTTT. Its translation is CASSLGTGYTGELLF. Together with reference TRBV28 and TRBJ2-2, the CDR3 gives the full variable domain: DVKVTQSSRYLVKRTGEKVFLECVQDMDHENMFWYRQDPGLGLRLIYFSYDVKMKEKGDIPEGYSVSREKKERFSLILESASTNQTSMYLCASSLGTGYTGELLFGEGSRLTVL.

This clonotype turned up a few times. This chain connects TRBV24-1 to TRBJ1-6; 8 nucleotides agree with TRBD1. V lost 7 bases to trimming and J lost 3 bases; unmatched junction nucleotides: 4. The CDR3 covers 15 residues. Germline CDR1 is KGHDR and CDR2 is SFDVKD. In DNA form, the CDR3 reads TGTGCCACCAGCCACAGGGGGATCTATAATTCACCCCTCCACTTT. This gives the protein CATSHRGIYNSPLHF.

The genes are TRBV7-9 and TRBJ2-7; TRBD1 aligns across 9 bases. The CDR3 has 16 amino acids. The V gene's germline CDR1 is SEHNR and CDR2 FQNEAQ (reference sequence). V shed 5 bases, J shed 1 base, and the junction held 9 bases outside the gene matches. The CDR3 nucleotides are TGTGCCAGCAGCCCGAGGGAGGGACAGGGATCCTACGAGCAGTACGTC. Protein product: CASSPREGQGSYEQYV.